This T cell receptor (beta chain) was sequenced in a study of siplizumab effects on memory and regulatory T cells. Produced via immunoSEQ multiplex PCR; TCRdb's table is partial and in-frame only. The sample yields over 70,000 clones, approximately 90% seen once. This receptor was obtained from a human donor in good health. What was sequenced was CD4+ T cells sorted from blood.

CDR3 sequence: CASRRELAASTDTQYF. The CDR3 nucleotides read TGTGCCAGTAGACGCGAACTAGCGGCTAGCACAGATACGCAGTATTTT. The V gene is TRBV19, the J gene TRBJ2-3; 8 bases are shared with TRBD2. The CDR3 has 16 residues. V gave up 6 bases and J gave up 0 bases; unmatched junction bases: 8. Looked up from germline, CDR1 is LNHDA and CDR2 is SQIVND (reference sequence).